This record looks at one TCR beta chain sequence and its context. The CDR3 totals 12 residues. The V segment lost 2 bases and the J segment 11 bases; nucleotides outside the gene matches: 2. Germline V gene sequence: CDR1 MNHEY, CDR2 SVGAGI. This sample is drawn from a study of control samples from healthy donors and cancer patients. Sequencing was performed with immunoSEQ multiplex PCR; in TCRdb, only in-frame clones are kept and a portion is missing. The sample has about 120,000 clones, around 88% seen once. V usage is TRBV6-5 and J usage is TRBJ1-1, with 10 bases identical to TRBD1. Material for sequencing was blood. The TCR sequence derives from a man aged 35 to 55 in good health. The CDR3 nucleotides are TGTGCCAGCAGTTACGGGACAGGGGAGGCTTTCTTT. It yields the protein CASSYGTGEAFF.